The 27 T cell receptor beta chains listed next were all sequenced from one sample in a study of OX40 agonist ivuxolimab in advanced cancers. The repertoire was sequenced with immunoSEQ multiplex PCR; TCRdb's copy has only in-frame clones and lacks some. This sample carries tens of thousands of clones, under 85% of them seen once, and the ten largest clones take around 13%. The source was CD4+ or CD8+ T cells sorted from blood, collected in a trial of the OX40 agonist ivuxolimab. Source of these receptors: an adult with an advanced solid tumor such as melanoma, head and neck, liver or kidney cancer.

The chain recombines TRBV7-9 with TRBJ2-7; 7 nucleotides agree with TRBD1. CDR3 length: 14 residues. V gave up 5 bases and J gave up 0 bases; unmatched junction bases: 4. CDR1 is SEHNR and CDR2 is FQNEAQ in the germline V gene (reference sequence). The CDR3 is CASSQGQHSYEQYF. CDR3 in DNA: TGTGCCAGCAGCCAGGGACAGCACTCCTACGAGCAGTACTTC.

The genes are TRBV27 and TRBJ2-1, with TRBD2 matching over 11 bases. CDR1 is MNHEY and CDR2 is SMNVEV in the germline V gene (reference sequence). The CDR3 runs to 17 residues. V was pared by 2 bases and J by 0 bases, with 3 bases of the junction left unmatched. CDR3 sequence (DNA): TGTGCCAGCAGTTTAGTACTAGCGGGAGTCTCCTACAATGAGCAGTTCTTC. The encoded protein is CASSLVLAGVSYNEQFF.

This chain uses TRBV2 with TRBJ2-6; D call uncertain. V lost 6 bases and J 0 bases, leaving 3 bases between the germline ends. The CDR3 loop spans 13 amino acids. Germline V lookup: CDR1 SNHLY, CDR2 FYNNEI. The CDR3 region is CASRTSGANVLTF. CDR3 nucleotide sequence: TGTGCCAGCAGGACCTCTGGGGCCAACGTCCTGACTTTC.

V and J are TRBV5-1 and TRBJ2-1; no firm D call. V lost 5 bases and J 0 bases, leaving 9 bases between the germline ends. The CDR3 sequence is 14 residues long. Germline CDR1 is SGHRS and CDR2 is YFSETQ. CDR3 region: CASSTKSSYNEQFF. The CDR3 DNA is TGCGCCAGCAGTACTAAGAGCTCCTACAATGAGCAGTTCTTC.

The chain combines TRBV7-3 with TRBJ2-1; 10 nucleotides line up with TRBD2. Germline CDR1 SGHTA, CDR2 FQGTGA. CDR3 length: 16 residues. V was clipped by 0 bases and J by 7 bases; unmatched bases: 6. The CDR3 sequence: CASSLTPTSGDNEQFF. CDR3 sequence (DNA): TGTGCCAGCAGCTTAACTCCCACTAGCGGGGATAATGAGCAGTTCTTC.

The CDR3 DNA sequence: TGTGCCACCGGACTAGCCGCTAGCACAGATACGCAGTATTTT. The encoded protein is CATGLAASTDTQYF. The chain has TRBV25-1 and TRBJ2-3; 8 bases map to TRBD2. Germline V gene lookup returns CDR1 MGHDK and CDR2 SYGVNS. CDR3 length: 14 residues. The J segment lost 0 bases and the V segment lost 10 bases, leaving 6 bases of the junction unmatched.

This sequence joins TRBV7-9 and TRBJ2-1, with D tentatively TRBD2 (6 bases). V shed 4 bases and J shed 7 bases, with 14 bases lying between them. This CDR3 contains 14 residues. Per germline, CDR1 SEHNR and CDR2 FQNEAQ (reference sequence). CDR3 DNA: TGTGCCAGCAGCTCAACGGGACTGCCTAATGAGCAGTTCTTC. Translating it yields CASSSTGLPNEQFF.

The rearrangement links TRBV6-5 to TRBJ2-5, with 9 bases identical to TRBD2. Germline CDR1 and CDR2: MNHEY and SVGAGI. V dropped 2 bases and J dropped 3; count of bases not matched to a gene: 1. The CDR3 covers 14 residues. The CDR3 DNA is TGTGCCAGCAGTTACGCTAGCGGGGAAGAGACCCAGTACTTC. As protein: CASSYASGEETQYF.

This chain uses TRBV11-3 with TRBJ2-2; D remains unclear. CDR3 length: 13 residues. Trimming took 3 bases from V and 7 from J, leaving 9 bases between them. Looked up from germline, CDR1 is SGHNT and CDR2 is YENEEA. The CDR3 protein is CASSLNVLGELFF. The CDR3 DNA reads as TGTGCCAGCAGCTTGAATGTCCTCGGGGAGCTGTTTTTT. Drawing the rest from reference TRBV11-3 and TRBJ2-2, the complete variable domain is EAGVVQSPRYKIIEKKQPVAFWCNPISGHNTLYWYLQNLGQGPELLIRYENEEAVDDSQLPKDRFSAERLKGVDSTLKIQPAELGDSAVYLCASSLNVLGELFFGEGSRLTVL.

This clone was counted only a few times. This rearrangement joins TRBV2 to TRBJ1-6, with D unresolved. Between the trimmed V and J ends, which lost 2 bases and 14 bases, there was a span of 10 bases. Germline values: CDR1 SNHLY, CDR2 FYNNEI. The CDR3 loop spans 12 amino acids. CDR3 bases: TGTGCCAGCAGTGAATGGCAGAGAACCCTCCACTTT. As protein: CASSEWQRTLHF.

The CDR3 DNA reads TGTGCCAGCTTGGGGGAGATCAGCTCTGGAAACACCATATATTTT. Its translation: CASLGEISSGNTIYF. The chain is built from TRBV2 and TRBJ1-3; the D gene is possibly TRBD1 (5 bases). Germline loops: CDR1 SNHLY, CDR2 FYNNEI. Trimming left V 8 bases short and J 0 bases short, with 14 bases between. CDR3 size: 15 residues. Drawing the rest from reference TRBV2 and TRBJ1-3, the complete variable domain is EPEVTQTPSHQVTQMGQEVILRCVPISNHLYFYWYRQILGQKVEFLVSFYNNEISEKSEIFDDQFSVERPDGSNFTLKIRSTKLEDSAMYFCASLGEISSGNTIYFGEGSWLTVV.

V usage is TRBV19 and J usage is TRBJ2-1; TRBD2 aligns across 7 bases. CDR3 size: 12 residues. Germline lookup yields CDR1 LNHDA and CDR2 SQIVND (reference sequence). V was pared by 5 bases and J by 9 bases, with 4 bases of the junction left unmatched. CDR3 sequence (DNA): TGTGCCAGTAGTCACAGCGGGGCTGAGCAGTTCTTC. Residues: CASSHSGAEQFF. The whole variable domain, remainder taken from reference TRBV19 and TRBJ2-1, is DGGITQSPKYLFRKEGQNVTLSCEQNLNHDAMYWYRQDPGQGLRLIYYSQIVNDFQKGDIAEGYSVSREKKESFPLTVTSAQKNPTAFYLCASSHSGAEQFFGPGTRLTVL.

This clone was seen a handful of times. The CDR3 loop is CASSLATSGTEFF. The CDR3, as DNA: TGCGCCAGCAGCTTGGCGACTAGCGGGACAGAGTTCTTC. The rearrangement links TRBV5-1 to TRBJ2-1, with 11 bases identical to TRBD2. Germline trimming cut 0 bases from V and 14 bases from J; bases unmatched to any gene: 4. The germline V gene has CDR1 SGHRS and CDR2 YFSETQ. The CDR3 extends over 13 amino acids. The complete variable domain, with remaining parts taken from reference TRBV5-1 and TRBJ2-1, reads KAGVTQTPRYLIKTRGQQVTLSCSPISGHRSVSWYQQTPGQGLQFLFEYFSETQRNKGNFPGRFSGRQFSNSRSEMNVSTLELGDSALYLCASSLATSGTEFFGPGTRLTVL.

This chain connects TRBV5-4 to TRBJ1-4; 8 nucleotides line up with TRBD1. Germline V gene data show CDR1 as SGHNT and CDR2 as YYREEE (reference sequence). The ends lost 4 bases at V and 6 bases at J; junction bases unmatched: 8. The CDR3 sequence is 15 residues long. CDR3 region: CASSQNRGIDEKLFF. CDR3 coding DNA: TGTGCCAGCAGCCAGAACAGGGGGATCGATGAAAAACTGTTTTTT.

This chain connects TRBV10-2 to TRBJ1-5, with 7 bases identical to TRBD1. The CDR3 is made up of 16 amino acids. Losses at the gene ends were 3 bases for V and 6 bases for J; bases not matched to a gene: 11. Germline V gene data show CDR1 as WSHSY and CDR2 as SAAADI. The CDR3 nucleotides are TGCGCCAGCAGTGACCCCGACAGGGTAGAACGTCAGCCCCAGCATTTT. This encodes CASSDPDRVERQPQHF.

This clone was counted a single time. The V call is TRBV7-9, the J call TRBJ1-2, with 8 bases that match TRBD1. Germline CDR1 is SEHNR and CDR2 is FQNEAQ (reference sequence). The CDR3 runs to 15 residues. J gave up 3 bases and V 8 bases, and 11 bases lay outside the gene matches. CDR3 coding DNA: TGTGCCAGCCACTACCTTGGACAGGGCTACTATGGCTACACCTTC. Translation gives CASHYLGQGYYGYTF.

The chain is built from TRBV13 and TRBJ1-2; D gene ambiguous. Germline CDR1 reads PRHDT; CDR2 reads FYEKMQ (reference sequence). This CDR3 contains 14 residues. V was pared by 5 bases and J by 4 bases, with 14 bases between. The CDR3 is CASSPGENLYGYTF. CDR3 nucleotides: TGTGCCAGCAGCCCTGGTGAAAATCTCTATGGCTACACCTTC.

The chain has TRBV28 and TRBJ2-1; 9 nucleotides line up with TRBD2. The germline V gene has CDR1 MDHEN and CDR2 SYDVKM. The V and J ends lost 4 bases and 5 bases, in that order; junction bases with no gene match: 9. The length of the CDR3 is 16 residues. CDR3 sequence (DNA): TGTGCCAGCAGTTCCCCCGGGGAGCGGGGGGACAATGAGCAGTTCTTC. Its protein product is CASSSPGERGDNEQFF.

DNA for the CDR3: TGTGCCAGCAGACCGCCGGGGGGCGATGAGCAGTTCTTC. This encodes CASRPPGGDEQFF. The chain has TRBV6-5 and TRBJ2-1; maybe TRBD2 (7 bases). Trimming stripped 6 bases from V and 8 bases from J, with 14 bases between. Germline V gene data show CDR1 as MNHEY and CDR2 as SVGAGI. The CDR3 has 13 residues.

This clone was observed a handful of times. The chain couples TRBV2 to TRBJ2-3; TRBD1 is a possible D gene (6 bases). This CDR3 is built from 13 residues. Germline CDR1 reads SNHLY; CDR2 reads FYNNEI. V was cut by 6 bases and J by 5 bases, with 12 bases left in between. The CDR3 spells CASRWGPRDTQYF. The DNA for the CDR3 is TGTGCCAGCAGGTGGGGGCCAAGAGATACGCAGTATTTT.

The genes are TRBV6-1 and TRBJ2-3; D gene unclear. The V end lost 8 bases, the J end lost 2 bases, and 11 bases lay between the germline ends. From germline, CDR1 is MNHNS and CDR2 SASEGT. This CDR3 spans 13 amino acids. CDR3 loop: CASLLTNTDTQYF. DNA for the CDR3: TGTGCCAGCCTCCTAACCAACACAGATACGCAGTATTTT.

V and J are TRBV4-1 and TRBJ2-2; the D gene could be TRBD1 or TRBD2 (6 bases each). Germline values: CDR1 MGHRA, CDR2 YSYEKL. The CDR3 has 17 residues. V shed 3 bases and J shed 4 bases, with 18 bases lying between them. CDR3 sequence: CASSHGGLLASTGELFF. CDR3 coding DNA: TGCGCCAGCAGCCACGGGGGCCTGCTGGCGAGCACCGGGGAGCTGTTTTTT.

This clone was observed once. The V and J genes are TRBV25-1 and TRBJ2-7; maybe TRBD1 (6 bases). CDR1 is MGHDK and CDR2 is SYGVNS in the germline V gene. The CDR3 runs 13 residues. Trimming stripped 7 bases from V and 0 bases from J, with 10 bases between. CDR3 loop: CASKWDNSYEQYF. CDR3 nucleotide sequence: TGTGCCAGCAAGTGGGACAACTCCTACGAGCAGTACTTC.

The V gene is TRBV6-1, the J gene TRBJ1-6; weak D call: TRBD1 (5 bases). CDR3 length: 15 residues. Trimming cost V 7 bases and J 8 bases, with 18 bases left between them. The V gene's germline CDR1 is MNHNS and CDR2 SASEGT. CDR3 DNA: TGTGCCAGCATCGAAGGAGGGGCTGGAGATTCACCCCTCCACTTT. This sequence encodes CASIEGGAGDSPLHF.

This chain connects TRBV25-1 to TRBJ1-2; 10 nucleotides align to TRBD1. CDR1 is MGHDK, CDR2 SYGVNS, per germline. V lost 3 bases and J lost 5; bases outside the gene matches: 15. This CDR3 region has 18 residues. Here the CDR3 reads CASSDGTGARDLLYGYTF. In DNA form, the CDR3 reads TGTGCCAGCAGTGACGGGACAGGGGCGAGGGATTTGTTATATGGCTACACCTTC.

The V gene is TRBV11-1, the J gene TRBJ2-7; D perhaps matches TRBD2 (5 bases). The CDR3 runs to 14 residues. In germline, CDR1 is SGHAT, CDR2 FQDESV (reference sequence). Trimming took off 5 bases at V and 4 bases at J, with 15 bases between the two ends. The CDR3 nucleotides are TGTGCCAGCAGCCCCCGGACTCACGGTTACGAGCAGTACTTC. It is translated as CASSPRTHGYEQYF.

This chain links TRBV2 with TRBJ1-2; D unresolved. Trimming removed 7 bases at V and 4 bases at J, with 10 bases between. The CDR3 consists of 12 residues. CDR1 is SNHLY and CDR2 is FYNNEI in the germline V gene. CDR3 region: CASKEGGYGYTF. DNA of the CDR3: TGTGCCAGCAAAGAGGGAGGCTATGGCTACACCTTC.